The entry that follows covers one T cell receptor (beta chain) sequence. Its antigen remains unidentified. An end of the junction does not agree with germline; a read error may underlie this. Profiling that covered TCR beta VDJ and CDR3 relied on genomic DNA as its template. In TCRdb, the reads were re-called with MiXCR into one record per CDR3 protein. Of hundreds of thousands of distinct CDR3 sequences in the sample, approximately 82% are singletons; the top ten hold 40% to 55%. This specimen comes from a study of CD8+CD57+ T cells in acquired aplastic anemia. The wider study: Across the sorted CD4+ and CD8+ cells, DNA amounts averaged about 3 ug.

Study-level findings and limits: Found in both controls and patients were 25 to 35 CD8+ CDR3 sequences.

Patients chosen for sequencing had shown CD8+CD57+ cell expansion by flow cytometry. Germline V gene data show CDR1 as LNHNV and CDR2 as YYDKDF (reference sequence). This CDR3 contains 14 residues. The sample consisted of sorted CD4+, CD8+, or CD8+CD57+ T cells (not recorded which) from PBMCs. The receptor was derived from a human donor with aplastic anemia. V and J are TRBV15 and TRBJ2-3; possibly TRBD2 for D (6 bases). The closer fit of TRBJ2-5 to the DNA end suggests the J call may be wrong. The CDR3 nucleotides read TGTGTCACCAGCAGAGCGGGCGAGCCCGATACCCAGTACTTC. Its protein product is CVTSRAGEPDTQYF.